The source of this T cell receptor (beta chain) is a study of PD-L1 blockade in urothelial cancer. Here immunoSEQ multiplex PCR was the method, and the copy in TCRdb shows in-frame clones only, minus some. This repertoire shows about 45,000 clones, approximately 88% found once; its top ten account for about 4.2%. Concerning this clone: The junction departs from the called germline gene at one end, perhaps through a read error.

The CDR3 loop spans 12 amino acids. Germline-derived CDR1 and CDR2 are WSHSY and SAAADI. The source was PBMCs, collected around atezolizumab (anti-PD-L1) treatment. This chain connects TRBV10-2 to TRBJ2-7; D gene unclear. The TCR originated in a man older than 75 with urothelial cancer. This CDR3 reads CASRESLYEQYF. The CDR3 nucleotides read TGCGCCAGCAGGGAGTCTCTCTACGAGCAGTACTTC.